This T cell receptor beta chain was sequenced during a study of CD8 T cells in Susac syndrome. This clonotype was detected only once. RNA, at about 0.5 to 1 ug, was reverse transcribed with random hexamers. TCRdb re-derived calls from the immunoSEQ multiplex PCR reads in MiXCR, one entry per CDR3 protein. This table holds 250,000 to 300,000 distinct CDR3 sequences, around 83% found once. Sequenced material: CD8+ T cells from PBMCs. This clonotype was sampled from a human donor with multiple sclerosis.

CDR3 sequence (DNA): TGTGCCAGTAGTATAGACTCATTCCGCGACAGTAAGCCCAGGAAAGGAGCTTTCTTT. It specifies CASSIDSFRDSKPRKGAFF. The chain uses TRBV19 and TRBJ1-1; possibly TRBD1 for D (5 bases). The germline V gene encodes CDR1 LNHDA and CDR2 SQIVND (reference sequence). Trimming cost V 0 bases and J 10 bases, with 30 bases left between them. The CDR3 consists of 19 residues.